The 23 T cell receptor beta chains listed next were all sequenced from one sample in a study of OX40 agonist ivuxolimab in advanced cancers. The repertoire was sequenced with immunoSEQ multiplex PCR; TCRdb's copy has only in-frame clones and lacks some. The data hold some 64,000 clones, with roughly nine tenths observed a single time. Sequenced here: CD4+ or CD8+ T cells sorted from blood, sampled in a trial of the OX40 agonist ivuxolimab. Source of these receptors: an adult with an advanced solid tumor such as melanoma, head and neck, liver or kidney cancer.

V usage is TRBV13 and J usage is TRBJ2-5; D possibly corresponds to TRBD1 (6 bases). The better agreement between TRBJ2-7 and the DNA end casts doubt on the J call. The V gene's germline CDR1 is PRHDT and CDR2 FYEKMQ (reference sequence). CDR3 length equals 12 residues. In nucleotides, the CDR3 is TGTGCCAGCAGCTGGGACAAGGACGAGCAGTACTTC. This encodes CASSWDKDEQYF.

The chain carries TRBV7-9 and TRBJ2-5; 8 bases are shared with TRBD1. CDR3 length: 16 residues. Germline V gene lookup returns CDR1 SEHNR and CDR2 FQNEAQ (reference sequence). V lost 1 base to trimming and J lost 2 bases; unmatched junction nucleotides: 6. The CDR3: CASSLGAGGGQETQYF. In DNA form, the CDR3 reads TGTGCCAGCAGCTTAGGGGCAGGGGGCGGACAAGAGACCCAGTACTTC. Based on the CDR3 plus reference TRBV7-9 and TRBJ2-5, the full variable domain is DTGVSQNPRHKITKRGQNVTFRCDPISEHNRLYWYRQTLGQGPEFLTYFQNEAQLEKSRLLSDRFSAERPKGSFSTLEIQRTEQGDSAMYLCASSLGAGGGQETQYFGPGTRLLVL.

The chain couples TRBV25-1 to TRBJ2-2, with D perhaps assigned TRBD1 or TRBD2 (5 bases each). Germline V gene lookup returns CDR1 MGHDK and CDR2 SYGVNS. Trimming took off 4 bases at V and 7 bases at J, with 13 bases between the two ends. The CDR3 has 14 amino acids. As DNA, the CDR3 is TGTGCCAGCAGTGGACCTGGGACCATCGGGGAGCTGTTTTTT. Translating it yields CASSGPGTIGELFF.

The chain joins TRBV5-4 to TRBJ2-3; perhaps TRBD1 as D (6 bases). The CDR3 is 14 amino acids. Per the germline V gene, CDR1 is SGHNT and CDR2 is YYREEE (reference sequence). Deletions cut 5 bases from V and 8 bases from J, with 18 bases between. CDR3 in amino acids: CASSLGAYGGTQYF. CDR3 nucleotide sequence: TGTGCCAGCAGTCTGGGGGCGTATGGGGGTACGCAGTATTTT.

V is TRBV27 and J is TRBJ2-7; D ambiguous. The V and J ends lost 4 bases and 4 bases respectively, with 14 bases between them. The V gene's germline CDR1 is MNHEY and CDR2 SMNVEV (reference sequence). There are 14 residues in the CDR3. The CDR3, as DNA: TGTGCCAGCAGTTCCGTGCCCAGAAGATACGAGCAGTACTTC. Translating it yields CASSSVPRRYEQYF.

The chain uses TRBV6-1 and TRBJ1-3, with D maybe TRBD1 (6 bases). The CDR3 runs 15 residues. V dropped 4 bases and J dropped 0 bases, with 10 bases sitting between them. CDR1 is MNHNS, CDR2 SASEGT, per germline. CDR3 in DNA: TGTGCCAGCAGTGTGTGGACAGACTCTGGAAACACCATATATTTT. Translated, it gives CASSVWTDSGNTIYF.

This clone was recorded once. V is TRBV28 and J is TRBJ2-7; 10 nucleotides match TRBD2. The CDR3 runs to 15 residues. The J segment lost 2 bases and the V segment lost 6 bases, leaving 7 bases of the junction unmatched. CDR1 and CDR2 from the germline V gene are MDHEN and SYDVKM. CDR3 sequence (DNA): TGTGCCAGCAGCCGTAGGACTAGCGGAACCTACGAGCAGTACTTC. This sequence encodes CASSRRTSGTYEQYF.

This clone has just one count. CDR3 residues: CAISSGGGDWDEQFF. For the CDR3, the DNA is TGTGCCATCAGTTCGGGAGGTGGGGATTGGGATGAGCAGTTCTTC. The J gene is TRBJ2-1, the V gene TRBV10-3, with 7 nucleotides matching TRBD2. The CDR3 has 15 residues. Per germline, CDR1 ENHRY and CDR2 SYGVKD. J was trimmed by 8 bases and V by 5 bases; bases with no gene match: 12.

The V gene is TRBV5-1, the J gene TRBJ2-2; 10 bases are shared with TRBD2. J lost 3 bases, V lost 4 bases, and 6 bases had no gene match. This CDR3 has 16 residues. Germline V gene data show CDR1 as SGHRS and CDR2 as YFSETQ. This CDR3 is CASSSPAGGYTGELFF. CDR3 sequence (DNA): TGCGCCAGCAGCAGCCCAGCGGGAGGGTACACCGGGGAGCTGTTTTTT.

This clone appeared a single time. V gene TRBV6-5 combines with J gene TRBJ2-7; D may be TRBD1 (5 bases). This CDR3 spans 11 amino acids. In germline, CDR1 is MNHEY, CDR2 SVGAGI. V lost 6 bases, J lost 6 bases, and 9 bases lay in between. The CDR3, as DNA: TGTGCCAGCAGCGATAGGGGCGAGCAGTACTTC. Translated, it gives CASSDRGEQYF.

This clone was seen more than once but under ten times. The CDR3 nucleotides read TGCGCCAGCAGCTTGGTGGCAGGGGACTCTGGGGCCAACGTCCTGACTTTC. It codes for CASSLVAGDSGANVLTF. The rearrangement uses TRBV5-1 and TRBJ2-6; possibly TRBD1 for D (6 bases). CDR1 is SGHRS and CDR2 is YFSETQ in the germline V gene. The CDR3 length is 17 residues. Trimming took 0 bases from V and 0 from J, leaving 10 bases between them.

V is TRBV11-2 and J is TRBJ1-1; TRBD1 might be the D (6 bases). Trimming removed 1 base at V and 7 bases at J, with 19 bases between. The CDR3 is made up of 16 amino acids. Germline assignment: CDR1 SGHAT and CDR2 FQNNGV. CDR3 residues: CASSLGRGVARGEAFF. CDR3 nucleotides: TGTGCCAGCAGCTTAGGCCGCGGGGTTGCCAGGGGTGAAGCTTTCTTT.

In this sample, this clone turned up a few times. The chain is built from TRBV5-1 and TRBJ2-7, with 8 bases lining up with TRBD2. V dropped 0 bases and J dropped 3; count of bases not matched to a gene: 5. The CDR3 has 15 amino acids. CDR1 is SGHRS and CDR2 is YFSETQ in the germline V gene. CDR3 in amino acids: CASSLGGLAGYEQYF. CDR3 nucleotides: TGCGCCAGCAGCTTGGGGGGGCTAGCGGGCTACGAGCAGTACTTC.

J is TRBJ1-1 and V is TRBV15; no firm D call. CDR3 length: 14 amino acids. The germline V and J ends were trimmed by 0 bases and 11 bases, with 16 bases remaining between them. CDR1 is LNHNV, CDR2 YYDKDF, per germline (reference sequence). CDR3 sequence: CATSRDRAVAWAFF. The CDR3 nucleotides are TGTGCCACCAGCAGAGACCGGGCCGTTGCTTGGGCTTTCTTT.

This clone was observed a few times. The rearrangement links TRBV2 to TRBJ1-5; D possibly corresponds to TRBD1 (6 bases). Trimming pared 2 bases from V and 5 bases from J, leaving 10 bases between. The CDR3 is 14 amino acids. Looked up from germline, CDR1 is SNHLY and CDR2 is FYNNEI. CDR3 loop: CASSEPGGDQPQHF. CDR3 bases: TGTGCCAGCAGTGAACCGGGGGGCGATCAGCCCCAGCATTTT.

This chain links TRBV29-1 with TRBJ2-7, with 9 bases fitting TRBD2. Germline loops: CDR1 SQVTM, CDR2 ANQGSEA. The CDR3 runs 13 residues. V shed 6 bases and J 3 bases; nucleotides not matched to a gene: 6. The chain's CDR3 is CSVLAGVHYEQYF. In DNA form, the CDR3 reads TGCAGCGTATTAGCGGGAGTACACTACGAGCAGTACTTC.

The J gene is TRBJ1-1, the V gene TRBV7-8; 7 bases agree with TRBD1. The CDR3 length is 16 residues. V dropped 0 bases and J dropped 3; count of bases not matched to a gene: 7. Germline assignment: CDR1 SGHVS and CDR2 FQNEAQ. The chain's CDR3 is CASSLALLTGHTEAFF. In nucleotides, the CDR3 is TGTGCCAGCAGCTTAGCCCTGCTGACAGGGCACACTGAAGCTTTCTTT.

The J gene is TRBJ2-7, the V gene TRBV28; TRBD1 agrees at 9 bases. The V segment lost 2 bases and the J segment 4 bases; nucleotides outside the gene matches: 6. CDR1 is MDHEN, CDR2 SYDVKM, per germline. The CDR3 contains 15 residues. CDR3 sequence reads: CASSLGTGGKYEQYF. CDR3 in DNA: TGTGCCAGCAGTTTAGGAACAGGGGGCAAGTACGAGCAGTACTTC.

The J gene is TRBJ1-2, the V gene TRBV4-1; D uncertain. This CDR3 has 14 residues. Germline CDR1 and CDR2: MGHRA and YSYEKL. Between the trimmed V and J ends, which lost 1 base and 2 bases, there was a span of 8 bases. The CDR3 protein is CASSQAQRNYGYTF. CDR3 in DNA: TGCGCCAGCAGCCAAGCTCAGAGAAACTATGGCTACACCTTC.

This chain links TRBV25-1 with TRBJ2-3; tentatively, D is TRBD1 (5 bases). With 0 bases removed from V and 3 bases from J, the gap between germline ends came to 13 bases. The CDR3 has 16 amino acids. CDR1 and CDR2 (germline): MGHDK, SYGVNS. This CDR3 is CASSEYKGLGTDTQYF. DNA of the CDR3: TGTGCCAGCAGTGAATACAAGGGGCTCGGGACAGATACGCAGTATTTT.

This sequence joins TRBV6-6 and TRBJ2-1, with a weak D call TRBD1 (6 bases). The V end lost 0 bases, the J end lost 9 bases, and 9 bases lay between the germline ends. CDR3 length equals 13 residues. The germline V gene has CDR1 MNHNY and CDR2 SVGAGI (reference sequence). CDR3 coding DNA: TGTGCCAGCAGTTACTCGTTCAGGGGTGAGCAGTTCTTC. Translating gives CASSYSFRGEQFF.

As for this clone: This same CDR3 is encoded by further DNA sequences in the sample. J is TRBJ2-2 and V is TRBV30; no clear D gene. Germline lookup yields CDR1 GTSNPN and CDR2 SVGIG (reference sequence). The CDR3 length is 13 residues. V was shortened by 3 bases and J by 2 bases, with 7 bases between the two germline ends. The CDR3 sequence: CAWSPYNTGELFF. CDR3 in DNA: TGTGCCTGGAGCCCCTATAACACCGGGGAGCTGTTTTTT.

The V and J genes are TRBV9 and TRBJ2-1, with D maybe TRBD1 (6 bases). V was pared by 0 bases and J by 6 bases, with 10 bases between. The CDR3 spans 14 residues. CDR1 and CDR2 from the germline V gene are SGDLS and YYNGEE. CDR3 amino acids: CASSVGQATNEQFF. The DNA for the CDR3 is TGTGCCAGCAGCGTAGGACAGGCGACCAATGAGCAGTTCTTC.